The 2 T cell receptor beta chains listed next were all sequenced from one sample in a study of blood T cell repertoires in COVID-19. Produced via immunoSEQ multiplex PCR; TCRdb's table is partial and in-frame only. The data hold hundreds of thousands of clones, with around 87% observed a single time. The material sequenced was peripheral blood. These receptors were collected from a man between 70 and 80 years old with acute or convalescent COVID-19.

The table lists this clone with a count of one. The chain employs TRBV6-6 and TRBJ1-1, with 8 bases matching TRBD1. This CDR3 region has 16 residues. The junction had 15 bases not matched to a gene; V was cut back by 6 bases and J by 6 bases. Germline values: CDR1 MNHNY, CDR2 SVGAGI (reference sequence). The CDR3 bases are TGTGCCAGCAGAAACGGACAGGGAAGAGGGGACCCTGAAGCTTTCTTT. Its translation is CASRNGQGRGDPEAFF.

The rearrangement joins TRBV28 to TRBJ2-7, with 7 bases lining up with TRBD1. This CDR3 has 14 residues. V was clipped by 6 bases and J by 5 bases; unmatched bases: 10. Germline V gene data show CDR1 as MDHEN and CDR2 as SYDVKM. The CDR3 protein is CASSPTGTVHEQYF. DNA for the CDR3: TGTGCCAGCAGCCCGACAGGGACCGTCCACGAGCAGTACTTC.